These 19 T cell receptor beta chains were sequenced from one sample in a study of T cell changes during pregnancy in multiple sclerosis. Repertoires were generated with immunoSEQ multiplex PCR, while TCRdb's copy carries only in-frame clones and drops some. The data show more than 90,000 clones, with around 90% seen just once and 1.5% held by the top ten. Sample: peripheral blood, taken in the third trimester of pregnancy. The source is a female donor with multiple sclerosis, enrolled in a pregnancy study.

J is TRBJ2-1 and V is TRBV6-1; 7 nucleotides agree with TRBD1. With 7 bases clipped from V and 7 bases from J, the junction kept 13 bases outside the gene matches. This CDR3 is 15 amino acids long. The V gene's germline CDR1 is MNHNS and CDR2 SASEGT. The CDR3 DNA reads as TGTGCCAGCAATTTTGGGCACAGGGGCGGGAATGAGCAGTTCTTC. Its protein product is CASNFGHRGGNEQFF.

V and J are TRBV7-2 and TRBJ1-1, with a possible D match to TRBD1 (5 bases). The CDR3 runs 13 residues. Germline V gives CDR1 SGHTA, CDR2 FQGNSA. Trimming took off 4 bases at V and 5 bases at J, with 11 bases between the two ends. CDR3 protein: CASSSTQGTEAFF. CDR3 DNA: TGTGCCAGCAGCTCAACTCAGGGAACTGAAGCTTTCTTT.

The rearrangement links TRBV10-3 to TRBJ1-1; D is unclear. The length of the CDR3 is 15 residues. V dropped 0 bases and J dropped 2 bases, with 10 bases sitting between them. CDR1 and CDR2 (germline): ENHRY, SYGVKD. The CDR3 spells CAISESREGNTEAFF. In nucleotides, the CDR3 is TGTGCCATCAGTGAGTCGAGGGAAGGAAACACTGAAGCTTTCTTT.

The chain recombines TRBV11-2 with TRBJ1-3, with D possibly matching TRBD1 (5 bases). CDR3 size: 14 residues. V was shortened by 4 bases and J by 3 bases, with 10 bases between the two germline ends. The germline gives CDR1 SGHAT, CDR2 FQNNGV. The CDR3 sequence is CASSSLGVGNTIYF. CDR3 sequence (DNA): TGTGCCAGCAGCTCGCTAGGGGTTGGAAACACCATATATTTT.

This chain connects TRBV18 to TRBJ1-4; a weak D match, TRBD1 (6 bases). The CDR3 is made up of 17 amino acids. V gave up 3 bases and J gave up 7 bases, with 21 bases separating them. CDR1 KGHSH and CDR2 LQKENI come from the germline V gene. CDR3 DNA: TGTGCCAGCTCACCCCAAGGGGGAGGGATCGCCGGTGAAAAACTGTTTTTT. It encodes CASSPQGGGIAGEKLFF.

The chain employs TRBV15 and TRBJ1-5; 9 bases are shared with TRBD1. The CDR3 is 14 amino acids. V shed 5 bases, J shed 7 bases, and the junction held 6 bases outside the gene matches. Germline V CDR1 and CDR2: LNHNV, YYDKDF (reference sequence). CDR3 protein: CATSLDRGGQPQHF. The CDR3 DNA is TGTGCCACCAGCTTGGACAGGGGAGGACAGCCCCAGCATTTT.

The rearrangement joins TRBV11-1 to TRBJ2-5; 12 bases agree with TRBD2. The CDR3 extends over 15 amino acids. The ends lost 4 bases at V and 4 bases at J; junction bases unmatched: 4. The germline V gene encodes CDR1 SGHAT and CDR2 FQDESV (reference sequence). CDR3: CASSWTSGTGETQYF. CDR3 bases: TGTGCCAGCAGCTGGACTAGCGGGACAGGAGAGACCCAGTACTTC.

CDR3 sequence reads: CASSYQLPGAHTEAFF. The CDR3 region has the DNA TGTGCCAGCAGTTACCAGCTGCCAGGGGCCCACACTGAAGCTTTCTTT. This sequence joins TRBV6-5 and TRBJ1-1, with D possibly being TRBD1 (6 bases). Germline-derived CDR1 and CDR2 are MNHEY and SVGAGI. The CDR3 runs 16 residues. Between the trimmed V and J ends, which lost 2 bases and 3 bases, there was a span of 16 bases.

J is TRBJ2-1 and V is TRBV9, with 9 bases aligning to TRBD2. The CDR3 extends over 13 amino acids. Unmatched junction bases numbered 2, after V lost 0 bases and J lost 10 bases. The germline gives CDR1 SGDLS, CDR2 YYNGEE. CDR3 sequence reads: CASSVGLAAEQFF. CDR3 nucleotides: TGTGCCAGCAGCGTAGGACTAGCGGCGGAGCAGTTCTTC.

The V call is TRBV29-1, the J call TRBJ1-2; 8 positions agree with TRBD1. Germline lookup yields CDR1 SQVTM and CDR2 ANQGSEA. The CDR3 contains 15 residues. The ends lost 7 bases at V and 3 bases at J; junction bases unmatched: 13. CDR3 in amino acids: CSAADPGGEDYGYTF. As DNA, the CDR3 is TGCAGCGCCGCCGATCCAGGGGGCGAAGACTATGGCTACACCTTC.

The chain uses TRBV30 and TRBJ1-4, with 7 bases fitting TRBD1. Germline CDR1 and CDR2: GTSNPN and SVGIG (reference sequence). The CDR3 runs 12 residues. V lost 6 bases to trimming and J lost 8 bases; unmatched junction nucleotides: 6. The CDR3 spells CACATGYEKLFF. The CDR3 DNA follows: TGTGCCTGTGCGACAGGGTACGAAAAACTGTTTTTT.

The chain carries TRBV4-2 and TRBJ1-4, with TRBD1 matching 8 bases. The V segment lost 0 bases and the J segment 6 bases; nucleotides outside the gene matches: 3. Germline V gene data show CDR1 as LGHNA and CDR2 as YNFKEQ. CDR3 size: 15 residues. The CDR3 protein is CASSQETGEHEKLFF. In DNA, the CDR3 is TGTGCCAGCAGCCAAGAGACAGGGGAACATGAAAAACTGTTTTTT.

The chain recombines TRBV27 with TRBJ1-4, with D uncertain. The germline CDR1 and CDR2 sequences are MNHEY and SMNVEV (reference sequence). There are 14 residues in the CDR3. V shed 2 bases and J shed 7 bases, with 11 bases lying between them. CDR3 DNA sequence: TGTGCCAGCAGTTTAAGCAGGCGGGGTGAAAAACTGTTTTTT. Amino acids: CASSLSRRGEKLFF.

The rearrangement uses TRBV10-1 and TRBJ2-7; TRBD2 aligns across 7 bases. CDR3 length: 13 residues. With V trimmed by 5 bases and J by 7 bases, 8 bases remained unmatched. Germline lookup yields CDR1 WNHNN and CDR2 SYGVQD (reference sequence). The CDR3: CASSPRGAGEQYF. CDR3 DNA: TGCGCCAGCAGTCCCCGCGGAGCGGGGGAGCAGTACTTC.

This clone has only one observation. The genes are TRBV5-1 and TRBJ1-1; D not certain. The V end was cut by 2 bases, the J end by 2 bases, with 10 bases between. CDR1 SGHRS and CDR2 YFSETQ come from the germline V gene. The CDR3 contains 14 residues. The CDR3: CASSFSTANTEAFF. The DNA of the CDR3 is TGCGCCAGCAGCTTTTCCACAGCAAACACTGAAGCTTTCTTT.

The chain couples TRBV9 to TRBJ2-5, with D perhaps matching TRBD2 (7 bases). CDR3 length equals 16 residues. V lost 6 bases, J lost 4 bases, and 22 bases lay in between. Germline V gene sequence: CDR1 SGDLS, CDR2 YYNGEE. The DNA for the CDR3 is TGTGCCAGCACCCTAGGGGGGGGCGGGGTAGGAGAGACCCAGTACTTC. It yields the protein CASTLGGGGVGETQYF.

The genes are TRBV27 and TRBJ2-1; the D gene is possibly TRBD2 (6 bases). The germline gives CDR1 MNHEY, CDR2 SMNVEV (reference sequence). The V and J ends lost 6 bases and 2 bases respectively, with 14 bases between them. There are 15 residues in the CDR3. The CDR3 DNA reads TGTGCCAGCAGCCCCTTTGGCGGGACCTACAATGAGCAGTTCTTC. Translated, it gives CASSPFGGTYNEQFF.

Only one count was recorded for this clone. The J gene is TRBJ2-5, the V gene TRBV28; TRBD2 is a possible D gene (5 bases). There are 14 residues in the CDR3. Per the germline V gene, CDR1 is MDHEN and CDR2 is SYDVKM. V was clipped by 0 bases and J by 4 bases, with 9 bases between them. CDR3 amino acids: CASSLWSRGETQYF. Written as DNA, the CDR3 is TGTGCCAGCAGTTTATGGAGTCGGGGAGAGACCCAGTACTTC.

V is TRBV18 and J is TRBJ2-1; D is unresolved. This CDR3 contains 13 residues. The germline V gene has CDR1 KGHSH and CDR2 LQKENI. Trimming cost V 2 bases and J 6 bases, with 8 bases left between them. The CDR3, as DNA: TGTGCCAGCTCACCAGGCCCCCTCAATGAGCAGTTCTTC. This translates into CASSPGPLNEQFF.